These T cell receptor beta chains were read from a single sample in a study of Ad26.COV2.S vaccination and SARS-CoV-2 variants. Some clones are missing from TCRdb's copy, which holds only in-frame ones; the method was immunoSEQ multiplex PCR. This table has about half a million clones, 80% to 90% appearing once. The material was peripheral blood, obtained in a trial of Ad26.COV2.S vaccine versus placebo. Every receptor here comes from a person aged 18-60 years who received the Ad26.COV2.S COVID-19 vaccine or a placebo. CDR3s include the opening cysteine and the closing phenylalanine or tryptophan. Each record gives: CDR3 length, J gene, D gene, clone size, V gene, CDR3 protein, CDR3 DNA. The D gene is left open where the match is weak. A clone size is listed for some rows: how often the clone was seen (once, few, many), or a class if it is expanded.

>14|TRBJ1-2|.|.|TRBV25-1
CASSESGLLYGYTF
TGTGCCAGCAGTGAAAGTGGCCTACTCTATGGCTACACCTTC
>15|TRBJ2-3|TRBD2|.|TRBV28
CASSLYAGGTDTQYF
TGTGCCAGCAGCTTATATGCGGGGGGCACAGATACGCAGTATTTT
>14|TRBJ2-5|.|once|TRBV6-5
CASSFTEGQETQYF
TGTGCCAGCAGTTTCACGGAAGGGCAAGAGACCCAGTACTTC
>16|TRBJ1-2|.|.|TRBV6-4
CASSPLFERGSYGYTF
TGTGCCAGCAGTCCCCTCTTCGAGAGGGGGAGCTATGGCTACACCTTC
>18|TRBJ2-2|.|once|TRBV7-2
CASTRPGQGRLRTGELFF
TGTGCCAGCACCCGACCAGGGCAGGGCCGGTTAAGAACCGGGGAGCTGTTTTTT
>15|TRBJ2-5|TRBD2|few|TRBV3-1/TRBV3-2
CASSPFAGGQETQYF
TGTGCCAGCAGTCCATTTGCGGGGGGACAAGAGACCCAGTACTTC
>16|TRBJ2-2|TRBD2|.|TRBV18
CASSERLAGSTGELFF
TGTGCCAGCTCAGAGAGACTAGCGGGATCCACCGGGGAGCTGTTTTTT
>16|TRBJ2-1|.|.|TRBV15
CATRGRGHNSYNEQFF
TGTGCCACCAGGGGGAGGGGGCACAACTCCTACAATGAGCAGTTCTTC
>14|TRBJ2-1|.|.|TRBV5-3
CARQQGPQSDEQFF
TGTGCCAGACAACAGGGACCCCAAAGCGATGAGCAGTTCTTC
>18|TRBJ2-3|TRBD2|.|TRBV27
CASRKTSGLTGGADTQYF
TGTGCCAGCAGGAAGACTAGCGGGTTAACTGGGGGTGCAGATACGCAGTATTTT
>17|TRBJ2-3|.|.|TRBV28
CASGRADYLPTVDTQYF
TGTGCCAGCGGGCGAGCGGACTACCTCCCCACAGTAGATACGCAGTATTTT
>14|TRBJ1-4|.|.|TRBV28
CASSLPGDNEKLFF
TGTGCCAGCAGTTTACCAGGTGATAATGAAAAACTGTTTTTT
>14|TRBJ2-3|TRBD2|.|TRBV7-8
CASGGGGGADTQYF
TGTGCCAGCGGTGGGGGGGGTGGCGCAGATACGCAGTATTTT
>11|TRBJ1-2|.|.|TRBV19
CASREEGSYTF
TGTGCCAGTAGGGAGGAGGGGAGCTACACCTTC
>13|TRBJ1-4|.|.|TRBV6-5
CASNRELNEKLFF
TGTGCCAGTAACAGGGAACTAAATGAAAAACTGTTTTTT
>13|TRBJ2-4|.|.|TRBV7-2
CASSLAVKNIQYF
TGTGCCAGCAGCTTAGCTGTCAAAAACATTCAGTACTTC
>14|TRBJ2-3|.|.|TRBV18
CASSLRQATDTQYF
TGTGCCAGCTCACTACGCCAGGCCACAGATACGCAGTATTTT
>14|TRBJ2-3|TRBD2|.|TRBV3-1/TRBV3-2
CASSLQTSADTQYF
TGTGCCAGCAGCCTACAAACTAGCGCAGATACGCAGTATTTT
>16|TRBJ1-1|.|once|TRBV5-1
CASSFDRNPGDTEAFF
TGCGCCAGCAGCTTCGACAGGAACCCAGGTGACACTGAAGCTTTCTTT
>15|TRBJ2-5|TRBD1|.|TRBV13
CASSSPTGIGETQYF
TGTGCCAGCAGCTCCCCGACAGGGATTGGAGAGACCCAGTACTTC
>16|TRBJ2-6|TRBD1|.|TRBV10-3
CAINPGQGTGANVLTF
TGTGCCATCAACCCGGGACAGGGAACTGGGGCCAACGTCCTGACTTTC
>15|TRBJ1-2|.|once|TRBV30
CAWSGLGSANYGYTF
TGTGCCTGGAGTGGTTTAGGCAGTGCTAACTATGGCTACACCTTC
>16|TRBJ2-2|.|.|TRBV4-2
CASSQSREFDPGELFF
TGTGCCAGCAGCCAGAGCCGGGAGTTTGACCCCGGGGAGCTGTTTTTT
>13|TRBJ1-2|TRBD1|.|TRBV7-2
CASSPDREYGYTF
TGTGCCAGCAGCCCAGACAGGGAGTATGGCTACACCTTC
>14|TRBJ2-5|.|.|TRBV19
CASSIDRGQETQYF
TGTGCCAGTAGTATAGACCGGGGCCAAGAGACCCAGTACTTC
>13|TRBJ2-7|.|once|TRBV11-3
CASSLTSSYEQYF
TGTGCCAGCAGCTTGACGAGCTCCTACGAGCAGTACTTC
>15|TRBJ2-1|TRBD1|.|TRBV7-2
CASSLEGTGGNEQFF
TGTGCCAGCAGCTTAGAAGGGACAGGGGGTAATGAGCAGTTCTTC
>15|TRBJ2-1|TRBD2|once|TRBV7-3
CASSSGLAGGDEQFF
TGTGCCAGCAGCTCCGGACTAGCGGGAGGGGATGAGCAGTTCTTC
>15|TRBJ1-1|.|.|TRBV5-4
CASSLVGGLNTEAFF
TGTGCCAGCAGCTTGGTTGGGGGGCTGAACACTGAAGCTTTCTTT
>17|TRBJ2-2|.|.|TRBV5-1
CASFWRLGPLDAGELFF
TGCGCCAGCTTCTGGCGTTTGGGACCCCTTGATGCCGGGGAGCTGTTTTTT
>16|TRBJ2-7|TRBD2|.|TRBV7-8
CASSLRVSGSSYEQYF
TGTGCCAGCAGCCTTAGGGTTAGCGGGAGCTCCTACGAGCAGTACTTC